The 21 T cell receptor beta chains below all came from one sample that was sequenced in a study of OX40 agonist ivuxolimab in advanced cancers. Produced via immunoSEQ multiplex PCR; TCRdb's table is partial and in-frame only. The sample contains tens of thousands of clones, 90% of which appear only once. This sample comprised CD4+ or CD8+ T cells sorted from blood, obtained in a trial of the OX40 agonist ivuxolimab. These receptors originate from an adult with an advanced solid tumor such as melanoma, head and neck, liver or kidney cancer.

This rearrangement joins TRBV30 to TRBJ2-7, with D tentatively TRBD1 or TRBD2 (5 bases each). V was clipped by 8 bases and J by 5 bases, with 13 bases between them. The CDR3 extends over 11 amino acids. CDR1 is GTSNPN, CDR2 SVGIG, per germline (reference sequence). The CDR3 is CARGGSNEQYF. The CDR3 coding sequence is TGTGCCCGGGGCGGGTCCAACGAGCAGTACTTC.

The chain carries TRBV7-2 and TRBJ2-5; TRBD2 matches at 9 bases. V was clipped by 2 bases and J by 10 bases; unmatched bases: 17. The CDR3 loop spans 17 amino acids. Germline CDR1 is SGHTA and CDR2 is FQGNSA. CDR3 sequence (DNA): TGTGCCAGCAGCTTACTGGGACTAGCAGCCGTACGGGGGGGCCAGTACTTC. This sequence encodes CASSLLGLAAVRGGQYF.

CDR3 amino acids: CASSRGGGFSYEQYF. CDR3 DNA sequence: TGTGCCAGCAGCCGTGGGGGGGGCTTCTCCTACGAGCAGTACTTC. This chain links TRBV27 with TRBJ2-7; D is perhaps TRBD2 (7 bases). With 6 bases removed from V and 0 bases from J, the gap between germline ends came to 15 bases. Germline assignment: CDR1 MNHEY and CDR2 SMNVEV (reference sequence). The length of the CDR3 is 15 residues.

This chain uses TRBV6-5 with TRBJ1-1; D gene unclear. The CDR3 consists of 14 residues. Trimming left V 8 bases short and J 0 bases short, with 13 bases between. The germline V gene has CDR1 MNHEY and CDR2 SVGAGI. The CDR3 DNA sequence: TGTGCCAGCGGAAGGACGGACGTGAACACTGAAGCTTTCTTT. Encoded protein: CASGRTDVNTEAFF.

This chain uses TRBV7-9 with TRBJ2-7; the D gene is possibly TRBD1 (6 bases). With 3 bases removed from V and 5 bases from J, the gap between germline ends came to 8 bases. The length of the CDR3 is 12 residues. Per the germline V gene, CDR1 is SEHNR and CDR2 is FQNEAQ (reference sequence). In nucleotides, the CDR3 is TGTGCCAGCAGCTTGGACAGCGACGAGCAGTACTTC. It is translated as CASSLDSDEQYF.

The chain uses TRBV6-6 and TRBJ1-6; tentatively, D is TRBD1 (6 bases). Trimming stripped 7 bases from V and 0 bases from J, with 13 bases between. This CDR3 is 16 amino acids long. CDR1 and CDR2 (germline): MNHNY, SVGAGI (reference sequence). Written as DNA, the CDR3 is TGTGCCAGCACCCCCAGGGGTTTCTCCTATAATTCACCCCTCCACTTT. It specifies CASTPRGFSYNSPLHF.

The rearrangement uses TRBV30 and TRBJ1-2; no clear D. Germline V gene data show CDR1 as GTSNPN and CDR2 as SVGIG (reference sequence). The CDR3 length is 12 residues. Trimming removed 4 bases at V and 11 bases at J, with 17 bases between. The CDR3 loop is CAWTQGSAQYTF. Written as DNA, the CDR3 is TGTGCCTGGACTCAAGGTTCGGCCCAGTACACCTTC.

This clone was observed a handful of times. The chain is built from TRBV5-1 and TRBJ2-5; 9 bases are shared with TRBD1. Germline V gene data show CDR1 as SGHRS and CDR2 as YFSETQ. The CDR3 spans 14 residues. Losses at the gene ends were 6 bases for V and 4 bases for J; bases not matched to a gene: 7. This CDR3 reads CASNRDREGETQYF. CDR3 nucleotide sequence: TGCGCCAGCAATCGGGACAGGGAAGGAGAGACCCAGTACTTC.

This rearrangement joins TRBV5-1 to TRBJ1-2; 7 bases fit TRBD1. CDR1 SGHRS and CDR2 YFSETQ come from the germline V gene. The V gene end was trimmed by 4 bases and the J gene end by 4 bases; junction bases not matched to a gene: 7. This CDR3 comprises 14 residues. In nucleotides, the CDR3 is TGCGCCAGCAGCCCAGGGACAGATCCCTATGGCTACACCTTC. It specifies CASSPGTDPYGYTF.

This chain links TRBV28 with TRBJ2-3, with 7 bases lining up with TRBD1. With 8 bases clipped from V and 2 bases from J, the junction kept 7 bases outside the gene matches. Germline V gene data show CDR1 as MDHEN and CDR2 as SYDVKM. CDR3 length equals 14 residues. The CDR3 DNA reads TGTGCCAGCGGAAGACAGGGCCTCACAGATACGCAGTATTTT. Its protein is CASGRQGLTDTQYF.

The chain joins TRBV19 to TRBJ2-1; no reliable D call. Trimming removed 1 base from V and 9 bases from J, with 7 bases in between. The CDR3 is made up of 12 amino acids. CDR1 and CDR2 (germline): LNHDA, SQIVND (reference sequence). CDR3 residues: CASSIGMSEQFF. For the CDR3, the DNA is TGTGCCAGTAGTATAGGGATGAGTGAGCAGTTCTTC.

This chain connects TRBV7-9 to TRBJ1-4, with D possibly being TRBD1 (6 bases). This CDR3 is 17 amino acids long. In germline, CDR1 is SEHNR, CDR2 FQNEAQ (reference sequence). V was pared by 4 bases and J by 4 bases, with 19 bases between. Written as DNA, the CDR3 is TGTGCCAGCAGCTCTGGGGGATGGGACATTAGTAATGAAAAACTGTTTTTT. Translation: CASSSGGWDISNEKLFF.

This CDR3 reads CASSETGISGNTIYF. CDR3 DNA: TGTGCCAGCAGTGAGACGGGGATCTCTGGAAACACCATATATTTT. The V gene is TRBV6-1, the J gene TRBJ1-3; D is unclear. The CDR3 sequence is 15 residues long. Germline assignment: CDR1 MNHNS and CDR2 SASEGT. V lost 3 bases and J 0 bases, leaving 9 bases between the germline ends.

CDR3 coding DNA: TGTGCCAGTAGCCTTACCGGACCGACCTCTGGAAACACCATATATTTT. Protein sequence: CASSLTGPTSGNTIYF. The chain recombines TRBV19 with TRBJ1-3; D not resolved. V gave up 6 bases and J gave up 0 bases, with 15 bases separating them. CDR1 and CDR2 (germline): LNHDA, SQIVND (reference sequence). The CDR3 loop spans 16 amino acids.

The CDR3 protein is CASSALTADRNTGELFF. The CDR3 nucleotides read TGTGCCAGCAGTGCACTCACAGCGGATCGTAACACCGGGGAGCTGTTTTTT. The chain has TRBV6-1 and TRBJ2-2; D possibly corresponds to TRBD2 (5 bases). Germline V gene data show CDR1 as MNHNS and CDR2 as SASEGT. The CDR3 is 17 residues long. V dropped 4 bases and J dropped 2 bases, with 17 bases sitting between them.

The V gene is TRBV9, the J gene TRBJ1-3; possible D gene TRBD1, 5 bases. CDR3 size: 16 residues. Germline CDR1 SGDLS, CDR2 YYNGEE. Trimming left V 0 bases short and J 2 bases short, with 12 bases between. The CDR3 is CASSVGGDSTGNTIYF. CDR3 in DNA: TGTGCCAGCAGCGTAGGGGGGGATAGCACTGGAAACACCATATATTTT. Combining the CDR3 with reference TRBV9 and TRBJ1-3 gives the whole variable domain DSGVTQTPKHLITATGQRVTLRCSPRSGDLSVYWYQQSLDQGLQFLIQYYNGEERAKGNILERFSAQQFPDLHSELNLSSLELGDSALYFCASSVGGDSTGNTIYFGEGSWLTVV.

V usage is TRBV7-3 and J usage is TRBJ2-7; 9 bases agree with TRBD1. CDR1 SGHTA and CDR2 FQGTGA come from the germline V gene. The V and J ends lost 5 bases and 4 bases, in that order; junction bases with no gene match: 6. This CDR3 is built from 14 residues. CDR3 nucleotide sequence: TGTGCCAGCAGCCCCTCCGGGACAGGGTACGAGCAGTACTTC. This codes for CASSPSGTGYEQYF.

The CDR3 DNA reads TGTGCCAGCAGCTTAGCGGGGACAGAAGAGACCCAGTACTTC. It encodes CASSLAGTEETQYF. The rearrangement uses TRBV7-6 and TRBJ2-5; 7 nucleotides agree with TRBD1. The CDR3 spans 14 residues. The trim removed 0 bases at V and 3 bases at J, leaving 1 base unmatched. Germline V gene sequence: CDR1 SGHVS, CDR2 FNYEAQ. The full variable domain, in which reference TRBV7-6 and TRBJ2-5 provide the parts outside the CDR3, is GAGVSQSPRYKVTKRGQDVALRCDPISGHVSLYWYRQALGQGPEFLTYFNYEAQQDKSGLPNDRFSAERPEGSISTLTIQRTEQRDSAMYRCASSLAGTEETQYFGPGTRLLVL.

This clone was seen only a few times. The rearrangement uses TRBV29-1 and TRBJ1-1; perhaps TRBD1 as D (5 bases). The CDR3 loop spans 12 amino acids. CDR1 and CDR2 from the germline V gene are SQVTM and ANQGSEA. V lost 4 bases, J lost 6 bases, and 12 bases lay in between. The CDR3 nucleotides are TGCAGCGTTGGATGGGGACGGGCTGAAGCTTTCTTT. Its protein product is CSVGWGRAEAFF.

The chain uses TRBV14 and TRBJ2-3, with 10 bases identical to TRBD2. The CDR3 is 15 residues long. Germline assignment: CDR1 SGHDN and CDR2 FVKESK. Trimming cost V 5 bases and J 1 base; bases outside gene matches: 3. The CDR3 sequence is CASSNSGRRTDTQYF. The CDR3 coding sequence is TGTGCCAGCAGCAATAGCGGGAGGCGCACAGATACGCAGTATTTT.

This clone is a singleton in its sample. The V gene is TRBV6-5, the J gene TRBJ2-5; 7 bases are shared with TRBD2. V shed 0 bases and J 2 bases; nucleotides not matched to a gene: 3. CDR3 length: 15 amino acids. The V gene's germline CDR1 is MNHEY and CDR2 SVGAGI. The CDR3 sequence: CASSYSSSGQETQYF. CDR3 coding DNA: TGTGCCAGCAGTTACTCTTCTAGCGGTCAAGAGACCCAGTACTTC.